This is a list of T cell receptor beta chains from one sample in a study of control samples from healthy donors and cancer patients. Sequenced by immunoSEQ multiplex PCR; TCRdb stores in-frame clones only, minus some. Among 350,000 to 450,000 clones, 75% to 95% were seen once, and the ten largest hold about 6.3%. Input material: PBMCs. Receptor source: a middle-aged man with head and neck cancer. CDR3s include the opening cysteine and the closing phenylalanine or tryptophan. Fields, in order: V gene, CDR3 protein.

V: TRBV3-1/TRBV3-2
CDR3: CASSQFGQLDTGELFF

V: TRBV28
CDR3: CASSGGNTEAFF

V: TRBV4-3
CDR3: CASSPRAGGWNTGELFF

V: TRBV24-1
CDR3: CATSDLAQKGNEQFF

V: TRBV27
CDR3: CASSLERPRGRSRTDTQYF

V: TRBV3-1/TRBV3-2
CDR3: CASSQEMGGTDTQYF

V: TRBV7-7
CDR3: CASSLEQGALETQYF

V: TRBV30
CDR3: CAWGPPGVYGYTF

V: TRBV30
CDR3: CAWSVTGLSSYNEQFF

V: TRBV19
CDR3: CASSFHVGLEGIGEQFF

V: TRBV12-5
CDR3: CALGKEGGGYTF

V: TRBV7-2
CDR3: CASSLGGSEVGHGYTF